This T cell receptor beta chain was sequenced during a study of T cell changes during pregnancy in multiple sclerosis. Sequencing used immunoSEQ multiplex PCR; TCRdb keeps in-frame clones, though not all of them. The table includes tens of thousands of clones, around 89% detected once. Germline CDR1 and CDR2: SGHDT and YYEEEE. Trimming cost V 5 bases and J 6 bases; bases outside gene matches: 8. This CDR3 contains 15 residues. This TCR came from a female donor with multiple sclerosis, enrolled in a pregnancy study. The sequencing used CD4+ T cells from peripheral blood mononuclear cells, collected in the first trimester of pregnancy. The chain has TRBV5-6 and TRBJ1-4, with TRBD1 identical over 9 bases. The CDR3 reads CASSFLDRGYEKLFF. The CDR3 nucleotides read TGTGCCAGCAGTTTTTTGGACAGGGGTTATGAAAAACTGTTTTTT.